The source of this T cell receptor (beta chain) is a study of blood T cells in healthy people across ages. This CDR3 is 12 amino acids long. Deletions cut 4 bases from V and 6 bases from J, with 6 bases between. The germline V gene has CDR1 SGHAT and CDR2 FQNNGV. Sample-barcoded 5' priming and a J-beta primer mix drove a second PCR of about 7 to 11 cycles. Sequencing yielded, for each sample, at least 2.5 million paired-end reads carrying CDR3. In TCRdb, the 5' RACE reads were re-called with MiXCR into one record per CDR3 protein. This sample yields 700,000 to 850,000 distinct CDR3 sequences, of which about 55% are seen a single time; approximately 40% belongs to the top ten. Extracted total RNA amounted to at least 5.5 micrograms for each sample.

The chain is built from TRBV11-2 and TRBJ2-2; no clear D. The source of this sequence is an older man in good health. Sequencing was carried out using blood. The CDR3 DNA sequence: TGTGCCAGCAGCTCTCTCGCCGGGGAGCTGTTTTTT. Translating it yields CASSSLAGELFF. Filled out from reference TRBV11-2 and TRBJ2-2, the complete variable domain reads EAGVAQSPRYKIIEKRQSVAFWCNPISGHATLYWYQQILGQGPKLLIQFQNNGVVDDSQLPKDRFSAERLKGVDSTLKIQPAKLEDSAVYLCASSSLAGELFFGEGSRLTVL.